The clone carrying this T cell receptor beta chain was seen at least ten times. These data belong to a study of read filtering for tumor transcriptome and immune sequencing. Molecular barcoded adaptors covering alpha/delta and beta/gamma chains were used on approximately 400 ng RNA. One entry per CDR3 protein results from TCRdb running MiXCR on the reads. The sample includes under 150,000 distinct CDR3 sequences, less than 15% of them seen just once. Germline CDR1 reads SGHDN; CDR2 reads FVKESK. There are 18 residues in the CDR3. Germline trimming cut 4 bases from V and 2 bases from J; bases unmatched to any gene: 10.

Sequenced input: a population of CD138-negative cells sorted from bone marrow. This receptor was identified in a donor at least 40 years old with multiple myeloma. This rearrangement joins TRBV14 to TRBJ2-6; 8 bases agree with TRBD2. CDR3 bases: TGTGCCAGCAGCCGGGCGCCGGGACTAGAAGCTGGGGCCAACGTCCTGACTTTC. Protein: CASSRAPGLEAGANVLTF.